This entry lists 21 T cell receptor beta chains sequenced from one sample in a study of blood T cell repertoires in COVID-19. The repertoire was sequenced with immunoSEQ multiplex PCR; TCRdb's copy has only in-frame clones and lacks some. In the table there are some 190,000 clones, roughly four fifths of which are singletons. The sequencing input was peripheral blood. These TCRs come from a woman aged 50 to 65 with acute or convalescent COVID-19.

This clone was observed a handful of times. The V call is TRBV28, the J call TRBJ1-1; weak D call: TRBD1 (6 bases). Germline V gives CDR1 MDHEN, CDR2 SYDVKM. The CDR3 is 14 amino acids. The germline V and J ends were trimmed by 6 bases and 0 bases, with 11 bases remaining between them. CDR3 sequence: CASRGTPLNTEAFF. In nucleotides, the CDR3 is TGTGCCAGCAGAGGGACACCTCTGAACACTGAAGCTTTCTTT.

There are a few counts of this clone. DNA of the CDR3: TGTGCCAGCAGCGAGCCGGGACAGGGCAGCTCCTACGAGCAGTACTTC. Translated: CASSEPGQGSSYEQYF. This rearrangement joins TRBV5-5 to TRBJ2-7; 9 bases fit TRBD1. Trimming at V came to 4 bases and at J to 0 bases, leaving 8 bases not matched to a gene. The CDR3 is 16 amino acids. Per the germline V gene, CDR1 is SGHKS and CDR2 is YYEKEE (reference sequence).

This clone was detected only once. The DNA for the CDR3 is TGTGCCTCCAAGACAGAAAAATTTCTTTCGGGTCAGCCCCAGCATTTT. Translation gives CASKTEKFLSGQPQHF. V and J are TRBV28 and TRBJ1-5; D is perhaps TRBD1 (5 bases). V was pared by 11 bases and J by 6 bases, with 26 bases between. The CDR3 loop spans 16 amino acids. Germline CDR1 reads MDHEN; CDR2 reads SYDVKM.

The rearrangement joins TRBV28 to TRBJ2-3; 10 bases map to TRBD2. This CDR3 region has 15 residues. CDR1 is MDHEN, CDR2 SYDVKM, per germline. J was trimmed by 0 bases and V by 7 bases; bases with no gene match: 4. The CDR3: CASKSGGVSTDTQYF. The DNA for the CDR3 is TGTGCCAGCAAGAGCGGGGGGGTTAGCACAGATACGCAGTATTTT.

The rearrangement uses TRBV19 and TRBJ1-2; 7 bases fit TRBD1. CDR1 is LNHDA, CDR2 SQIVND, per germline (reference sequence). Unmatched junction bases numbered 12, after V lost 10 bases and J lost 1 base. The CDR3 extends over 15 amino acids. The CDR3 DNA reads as TGTGCCACCGACGGGACAGCGAGGGGTAACTATGGCTACACCTTC. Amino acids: CATDGTARGNYGYTF.

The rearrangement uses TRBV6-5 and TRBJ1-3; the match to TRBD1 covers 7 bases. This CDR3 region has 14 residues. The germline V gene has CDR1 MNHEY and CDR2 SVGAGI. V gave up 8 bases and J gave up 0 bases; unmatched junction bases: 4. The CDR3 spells CASGGQHSGNTIYF. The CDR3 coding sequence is TGTGCCAGCGGGGGACAGCACTCTGGAAACACCATATATTTT.

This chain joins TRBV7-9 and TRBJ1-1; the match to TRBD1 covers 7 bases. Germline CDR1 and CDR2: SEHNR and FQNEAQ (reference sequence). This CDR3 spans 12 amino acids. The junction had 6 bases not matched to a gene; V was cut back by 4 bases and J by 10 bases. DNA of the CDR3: TGTGCCAGCAGCTCTAAGACAGGGCGAGCTTTCTTT. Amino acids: CASSSKTGRAFF.

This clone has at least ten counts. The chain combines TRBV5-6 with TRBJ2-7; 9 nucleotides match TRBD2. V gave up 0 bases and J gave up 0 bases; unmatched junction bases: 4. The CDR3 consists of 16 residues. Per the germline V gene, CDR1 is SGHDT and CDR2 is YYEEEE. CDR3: CASSLGLAASSYEQYF. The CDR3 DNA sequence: TGTGCCAGCAGCTTGGGACTAGCGGCGAGCTCCTACGAGCAGTACTTC. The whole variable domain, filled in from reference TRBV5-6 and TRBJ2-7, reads DAGVTQSPTHLIKTRGQQVTLRCSPKSGHDTVSWYQQALGQGPQFIFQYYEEEERQRGNFPDRFSGHQFPNYSSELNVNALLLGDSALYLCASSLGLAASSYEQYFGPGTRLTVT.

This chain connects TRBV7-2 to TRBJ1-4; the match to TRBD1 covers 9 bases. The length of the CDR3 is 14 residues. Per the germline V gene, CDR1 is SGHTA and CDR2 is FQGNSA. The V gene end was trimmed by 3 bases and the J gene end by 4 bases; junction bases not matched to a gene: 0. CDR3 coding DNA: TGTGCCAGCAGCTTGGGACAGGGTAATGAAAAACTGTTTTTT. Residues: CASSLGQGNEKLFF.

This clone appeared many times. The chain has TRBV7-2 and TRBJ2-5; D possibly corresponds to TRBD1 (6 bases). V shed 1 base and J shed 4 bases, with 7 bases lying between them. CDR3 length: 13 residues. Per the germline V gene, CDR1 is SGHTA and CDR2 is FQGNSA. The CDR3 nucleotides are TGTGCCAGCAGCTTAGGACAGGTAGAGACCCAGTACTTC. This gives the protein CASSLGQVETQYF. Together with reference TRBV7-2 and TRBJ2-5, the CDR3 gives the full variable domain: GAGVSQSPSNKVTEKGKDVELRCDPISGHTALYWYRQSLGQGLEFLIYFQGNSAPDKSGLPSDRFSAERTGGSVSTLTIQRTQQEDSAVYLCASSLGQVETQYFGPGTRLLVL.

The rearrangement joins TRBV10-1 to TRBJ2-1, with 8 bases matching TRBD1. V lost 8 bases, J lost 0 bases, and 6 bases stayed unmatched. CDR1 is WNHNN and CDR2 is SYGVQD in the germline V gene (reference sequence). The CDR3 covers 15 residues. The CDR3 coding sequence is TGCGCCAGCGGAGGGACAGGCTACTCCTACAATGAGCAGTTCTTC. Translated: CASGGTGYSYNEQFF.

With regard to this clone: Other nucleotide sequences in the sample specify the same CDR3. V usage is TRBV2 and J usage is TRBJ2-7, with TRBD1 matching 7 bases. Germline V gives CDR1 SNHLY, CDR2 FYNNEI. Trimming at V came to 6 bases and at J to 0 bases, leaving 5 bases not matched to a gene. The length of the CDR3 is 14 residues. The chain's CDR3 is CASRGQVSSYEQYF. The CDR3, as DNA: TGTGCCAGCAGAGGACAGGTGAGCTCCTACGAGCAGTACTTC.

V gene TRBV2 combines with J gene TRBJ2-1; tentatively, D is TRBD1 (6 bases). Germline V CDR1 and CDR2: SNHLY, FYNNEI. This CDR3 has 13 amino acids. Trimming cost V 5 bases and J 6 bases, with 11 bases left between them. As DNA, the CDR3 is TGTGCCAGCAGTCCTCAGGGGATCAATGAGCAGTTCTTC. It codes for CASSPQGINEQFF.

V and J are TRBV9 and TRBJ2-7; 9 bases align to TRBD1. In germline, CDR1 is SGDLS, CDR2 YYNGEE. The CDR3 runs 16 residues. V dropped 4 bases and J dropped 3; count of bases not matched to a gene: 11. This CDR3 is CASSPGQGKGDYEQYF. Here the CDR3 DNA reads TGTGCCAGCAGCCCAGGACAGGGGAAGGGGGACTACGAGCAGTACTTC. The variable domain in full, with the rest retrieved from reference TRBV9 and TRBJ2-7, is DSGVTQTPKHLITATGQRVTLRCSPRSGDLSVYWYQQSLDQGLQFLIQYYNGEERAKGNILERFSAQQFPDLHSELNLSSLELGDSALYFCASSPGQGKGDYEQYFGPGTRLTVT.

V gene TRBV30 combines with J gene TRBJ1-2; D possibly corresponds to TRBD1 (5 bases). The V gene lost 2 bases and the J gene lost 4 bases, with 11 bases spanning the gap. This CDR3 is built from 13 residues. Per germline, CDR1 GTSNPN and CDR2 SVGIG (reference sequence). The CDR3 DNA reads TGTGCCTGGAGTTTGACGGGGGGCTATGGCTACACCTTC. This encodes CAWSLTGGYGYTF.

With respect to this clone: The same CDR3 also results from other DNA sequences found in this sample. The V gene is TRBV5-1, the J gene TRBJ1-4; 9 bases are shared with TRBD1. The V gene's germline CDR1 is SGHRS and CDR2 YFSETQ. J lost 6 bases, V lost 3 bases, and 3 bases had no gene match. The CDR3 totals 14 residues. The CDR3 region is CASSSTGGHEKLFF. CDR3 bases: TGCGCCAGCAGCTCGACAGGGGGGCATGAAAAACTGTTTTTT.

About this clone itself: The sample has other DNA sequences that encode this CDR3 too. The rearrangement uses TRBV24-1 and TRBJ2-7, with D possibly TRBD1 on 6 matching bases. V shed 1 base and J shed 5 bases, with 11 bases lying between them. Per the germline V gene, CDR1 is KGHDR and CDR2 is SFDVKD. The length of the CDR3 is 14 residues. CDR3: CATSDFPRQDEQYF. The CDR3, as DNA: TGTGCCACCAGTGATTTCCCCCGACAGGACGAGCAGTACTTC.

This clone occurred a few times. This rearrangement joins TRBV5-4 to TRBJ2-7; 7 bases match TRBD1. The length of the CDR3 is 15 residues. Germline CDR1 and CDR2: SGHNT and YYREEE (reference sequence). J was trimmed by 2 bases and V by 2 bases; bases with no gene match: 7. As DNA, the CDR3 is TGTGCCAGCAGCTTCGAGACAGGGAGCCCCTACGAGCAGTACTTC. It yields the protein CASSFETGSPYEQYF.

In DNA form, the CDR3 reads TGTGCCGGGTTCGACAGGGAAGCTTTCTTT. It codes for CAGFDREAFF. This chain links TRBV30 with TRBJ1-1; the D gene is possibly TRBD1 (6 bases). Trimming removed 8 bases from V and 8 bases from J, with 12 bases in between. Germline CDR1 reads GTSNPN; CDR2 reads SVGIG (reference sequence). The CDR3 totals 10 residues. Full variable domain (outside the CDR3, taken from reference TRBV30 and TRBJ1-1): SQTIHQWPATLVQPVGSPLSLECTVEGTSNPNLYWYRQAAGRGLQLLFYSVGIGQISSEVPQNLSASRPQDRQFILSSKKLLLSDSGFYLCAGFDREAFFGQGTRLTVV.

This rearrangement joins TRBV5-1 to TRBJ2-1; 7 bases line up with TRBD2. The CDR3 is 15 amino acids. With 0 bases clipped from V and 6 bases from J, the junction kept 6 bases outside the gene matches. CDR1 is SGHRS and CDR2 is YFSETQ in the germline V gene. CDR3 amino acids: CASSLGGTTLNEQFF. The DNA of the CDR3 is TGCGCCAGCAGCTTGGGTGGGACTACACTCAATGAGCAGTTCTTC.

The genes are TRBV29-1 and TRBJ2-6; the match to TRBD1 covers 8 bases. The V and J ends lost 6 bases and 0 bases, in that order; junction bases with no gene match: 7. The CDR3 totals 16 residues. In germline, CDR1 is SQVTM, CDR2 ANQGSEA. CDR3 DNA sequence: TGCAGCGTCGGACAGGGATTAGCCTCTGGGGCCAACGTCCTGACTTTC. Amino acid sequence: CSVGQGLASGANVLTF.